This paragraph reports one TCR beta chain. Its target is not known. This entry is derived from a study of T cell responses to AZD1222 COVID-19 vaccine. At the level of the study: Researchers grouped second doses given at about 4 or about 12 weeks into one pool. Study-wide results and caveats: Donors, mostly white British, included more females; clonal diversity was possibly underestimated. Repertoires were sampled only after the peak T cell response. Seropositivity was recorded at baseline in only a handful of AZD1222 recipients.

Germline CDR1 and CDR2: MNHEY and SVGAGI. The length of the CDR3 is 14 residues. V lost 0 bases and J 2 bases, leaving 6 bases between the germline ends. Data came from immunoSEQ multiplex PCR; TCRdb stores just in-frame clones and leaves some out. The sample has 150,000 to 190,000 clones; less than 95% are singletons. The chain carries TRBV6-5 and TRBJ2-3; D could derive from TRBD1 or TRBD2 (5 bases each). This specimen was peripheral blood, taken on day 0 of AZD1222 vaccination. The receptor was derived from an adult in good health. The CDR3 coding sequence is TGTGCCAGCAGTTACTCAGGGACCACAGATACGCAGTATTTT. It encodes CASSYSGTTDTQYF.